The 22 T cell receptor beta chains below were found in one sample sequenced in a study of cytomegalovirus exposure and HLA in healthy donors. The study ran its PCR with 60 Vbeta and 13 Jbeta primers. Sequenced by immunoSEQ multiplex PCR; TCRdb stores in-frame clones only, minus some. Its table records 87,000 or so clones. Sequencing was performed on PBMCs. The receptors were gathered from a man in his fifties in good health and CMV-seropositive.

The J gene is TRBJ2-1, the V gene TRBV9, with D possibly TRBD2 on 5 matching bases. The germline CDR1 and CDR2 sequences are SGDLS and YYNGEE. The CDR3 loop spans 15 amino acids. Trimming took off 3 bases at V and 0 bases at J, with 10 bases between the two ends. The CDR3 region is CASSGGRSSYNEQFF. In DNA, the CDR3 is TGTGCCAGCAGCGGCGGGCGTAGCTCCTACAATGAGCAGTTCTTC.

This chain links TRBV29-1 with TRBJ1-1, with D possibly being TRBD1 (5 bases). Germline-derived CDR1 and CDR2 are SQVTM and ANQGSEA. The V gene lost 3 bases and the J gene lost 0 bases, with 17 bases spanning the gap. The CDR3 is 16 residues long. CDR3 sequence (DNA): TGCAGCGTTGACCTCTACGGGGGAATCATGAACACTGAAGCTTTCTTT. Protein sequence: CSVDLYGGIMNTEAFF.

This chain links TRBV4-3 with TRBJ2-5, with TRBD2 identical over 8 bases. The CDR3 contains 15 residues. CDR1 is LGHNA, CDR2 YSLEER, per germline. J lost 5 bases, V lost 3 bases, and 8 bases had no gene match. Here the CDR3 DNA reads TGCGCCAGCAGCCACACAACGGGGGGGAGGGAGACCCAGTACTTC. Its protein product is CASSHTTGGRETQYF.

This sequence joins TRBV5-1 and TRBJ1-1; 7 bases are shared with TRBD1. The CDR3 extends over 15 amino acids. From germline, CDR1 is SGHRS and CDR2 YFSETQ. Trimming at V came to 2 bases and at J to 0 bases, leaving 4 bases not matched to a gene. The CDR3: CASSFYRGLNTEAFF. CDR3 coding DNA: TGCGCCAGCAGCTTCTACAGGGGCCTGAACACTGAAGCTTTCTTT. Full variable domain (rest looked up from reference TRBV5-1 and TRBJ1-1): KAGVTQTPRYLIKTRGQQVTLSCSPISGHRSVSWYQQTPGQGLQFLFEYFSETQRNKGNFPGRFSGRQFSNSRSEMNVSTLELGDSALYLCASSFYRGLNTEAFFGQGTRLTVV.

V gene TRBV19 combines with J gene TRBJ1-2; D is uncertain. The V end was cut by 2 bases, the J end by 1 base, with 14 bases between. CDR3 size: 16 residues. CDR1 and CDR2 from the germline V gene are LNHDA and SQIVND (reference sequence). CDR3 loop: CASSIWSPEINYGYTF. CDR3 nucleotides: TGTGCCAGTAGTATATGGTCCCCAGAAATTAACTATGGCTACACCTTC.

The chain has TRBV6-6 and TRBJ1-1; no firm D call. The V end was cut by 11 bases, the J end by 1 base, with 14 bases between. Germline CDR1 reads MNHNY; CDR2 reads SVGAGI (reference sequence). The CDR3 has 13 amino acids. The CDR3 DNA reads TGTGCCTCTATATACCCAGGGAACACTGAAGCTTTCTTT. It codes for CASIYPGNTEAFF.

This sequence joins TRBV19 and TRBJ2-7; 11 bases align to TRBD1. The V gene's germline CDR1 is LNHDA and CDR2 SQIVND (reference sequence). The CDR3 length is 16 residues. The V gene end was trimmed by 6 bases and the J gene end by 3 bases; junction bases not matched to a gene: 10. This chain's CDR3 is CASSKPRGQGVYEQYF. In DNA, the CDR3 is TGTGCCAGTAGCAAACCCCGGGGACAGGGGGTCTACGAGCAGTACTTC.

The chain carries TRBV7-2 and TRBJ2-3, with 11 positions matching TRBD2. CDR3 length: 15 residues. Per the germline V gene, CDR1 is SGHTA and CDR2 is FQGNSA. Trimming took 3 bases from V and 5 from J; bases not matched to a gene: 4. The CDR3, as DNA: TGTGCCAGCAGCTTCCTAGCGGGAGGTAAAGATACGCAGTATTTT. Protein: CASSFLAGGKDTQYF.

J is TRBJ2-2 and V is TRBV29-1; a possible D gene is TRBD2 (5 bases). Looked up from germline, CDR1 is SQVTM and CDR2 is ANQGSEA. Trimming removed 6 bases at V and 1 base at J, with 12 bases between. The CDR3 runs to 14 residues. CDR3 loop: CSVGDYRNTGELFF. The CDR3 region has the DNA TGCAGCGTCGGGGATTACCGGAACACCGGGGAGCTGTTTTTT.

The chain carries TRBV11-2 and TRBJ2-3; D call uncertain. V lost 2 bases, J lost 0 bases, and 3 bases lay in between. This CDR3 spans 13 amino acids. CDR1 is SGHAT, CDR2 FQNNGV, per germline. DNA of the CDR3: TGTGCCAGCAGCTTACCTAGCACAGATACGCAGTATTTT. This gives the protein CASSLPSTDTQYF.

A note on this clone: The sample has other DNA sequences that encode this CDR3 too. CDR3 nucleotide sequence: TGTGCCAGCAGCCAAGAGGCAGGGAACAATCAGCCCCAGCATTTT. Translating it yields CASSQEAGNNQPQHF. The rearrangement links TRBV11-2 to TRBJ1-5; perhaps TRBD1 as D (5 bases). V lost 5 bases, J lost 3 bases, and 14 bases lay in between. CDR1 is SGHAT and CDR2 is FQNNGV in the germline V gene. This CDR3 comprises 15 residues.

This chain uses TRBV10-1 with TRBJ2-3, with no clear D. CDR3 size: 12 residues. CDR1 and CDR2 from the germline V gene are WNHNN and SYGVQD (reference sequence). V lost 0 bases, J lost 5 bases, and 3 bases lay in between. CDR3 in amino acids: CASSESVDTQYF. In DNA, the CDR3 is TGCGCCAGCAGTGAGTCCGTAGATACGCAGTATTTT.

Here the CDR3 DNA reads TGTGCCATCAGTGCCTCTAGCGGGAGGGGCAATGAGCAGTTCTTC. Protein product: CAISASSGRGNEQFF. This sequence joins TRBV10-3 and TRBJ2-1; 12 bases match TRBD2. This CDR3 has 15 residues. The J segment lost 6 bases and the V segment lost 4 bases, leaving 4 bases of the junction unmatched. Germline CDR1 is ENHRY and CDR2 is SYGVKD.

CDR3 sequence reads: CASSFMSAAGELFF. The CDR3 DNA reads as TGTGCCAGCAGCTTCATGTCTGCGGCCGGGGAGCTGTTTTTT. The chain carries TRBV5-5 and TRBJ2-2; D gene unclear. V shed 2 bases and J shed 6 bases, with 11 bases lying between them. CDR1 SGHKS and CDR2 YYEKEE come from the germline V gene (reference sequence). This CDR3 has 14 residues. Variable domain in full (rest from reference TRBV5-5 and TRBJ2-2): DAGVTQSPTHLIKTRGQQVTLRCSPISGHKSVSWYQQVLGQGPQFIFQYYEKEERGRGNFPDRFSARQFPNYSSELNVNALLLGDSALYLCASSFMSAAGELFFGEGSRLTVL.

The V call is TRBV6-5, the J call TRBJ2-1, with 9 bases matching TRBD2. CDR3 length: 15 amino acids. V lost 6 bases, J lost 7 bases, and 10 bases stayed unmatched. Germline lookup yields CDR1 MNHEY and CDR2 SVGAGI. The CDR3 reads CASSHKRSGRNEQFF. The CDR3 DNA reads TGTGCCAGCAGCCATAAACGTAGCGGGAGAAATGAGCAGTTCTTC.

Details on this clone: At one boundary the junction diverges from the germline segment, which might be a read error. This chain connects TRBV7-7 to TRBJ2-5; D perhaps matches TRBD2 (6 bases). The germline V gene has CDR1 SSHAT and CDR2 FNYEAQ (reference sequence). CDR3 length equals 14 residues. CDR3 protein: CASSFGGARETQYF. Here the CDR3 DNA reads TGTGCTAGCAGCTTCGGCGGGGCCCGGGAGACCCAGTACTTC.

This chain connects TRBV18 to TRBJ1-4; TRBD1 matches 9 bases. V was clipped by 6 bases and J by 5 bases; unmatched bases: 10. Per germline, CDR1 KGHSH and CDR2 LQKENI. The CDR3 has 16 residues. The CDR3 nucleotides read TGTGCCAGCTCCCGCCGGGACAGGGTGGAGAATGAAAAACTGTTTTTT. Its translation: CASSRRDRVENEKLFF.

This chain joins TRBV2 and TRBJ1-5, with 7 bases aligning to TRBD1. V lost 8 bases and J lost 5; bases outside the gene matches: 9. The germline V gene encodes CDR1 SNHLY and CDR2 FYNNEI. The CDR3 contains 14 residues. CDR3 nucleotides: TGTGCCAGCGCGAAATGGGACAGTGATCAGCCCCAGCATTTT. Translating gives CASAKWDSDQPQHF.

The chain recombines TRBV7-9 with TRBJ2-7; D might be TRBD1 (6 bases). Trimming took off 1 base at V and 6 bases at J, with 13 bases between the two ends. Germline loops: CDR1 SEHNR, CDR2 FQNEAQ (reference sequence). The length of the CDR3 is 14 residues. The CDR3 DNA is TGTGCCAGCAGCTTAGGGCAGGGGTCCCCCGAGCAGTACGTC. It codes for CASSLGQGSPEQYV.

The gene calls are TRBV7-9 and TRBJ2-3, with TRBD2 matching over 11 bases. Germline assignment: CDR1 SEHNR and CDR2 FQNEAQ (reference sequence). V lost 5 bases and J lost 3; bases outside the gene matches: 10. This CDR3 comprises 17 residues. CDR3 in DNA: TGTGCCAGCAGCCTTTTAGCGGGAGGGCCAAGTACAGATACGCAGTATTTT. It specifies CASSLLAGGPSTDTQYF.

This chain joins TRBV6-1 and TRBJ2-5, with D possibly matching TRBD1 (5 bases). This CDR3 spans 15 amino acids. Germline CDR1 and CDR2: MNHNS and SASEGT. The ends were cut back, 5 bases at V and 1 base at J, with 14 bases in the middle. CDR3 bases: TGTGCCAGCAGTCTAGGAAGGACAATCCAAGAGACCCAGTACTTC. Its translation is CASSLGRTIQETQYF.

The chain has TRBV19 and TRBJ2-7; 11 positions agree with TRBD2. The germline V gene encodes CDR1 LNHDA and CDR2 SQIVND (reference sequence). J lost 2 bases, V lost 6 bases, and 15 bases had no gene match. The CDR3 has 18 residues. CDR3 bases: TGTGCCAGTAGCCTGGGAGGCGGGACTAGCGGAACCCCCTACGAGCAGTACTTC. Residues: CASSLGGGTSGTPYEQYF.